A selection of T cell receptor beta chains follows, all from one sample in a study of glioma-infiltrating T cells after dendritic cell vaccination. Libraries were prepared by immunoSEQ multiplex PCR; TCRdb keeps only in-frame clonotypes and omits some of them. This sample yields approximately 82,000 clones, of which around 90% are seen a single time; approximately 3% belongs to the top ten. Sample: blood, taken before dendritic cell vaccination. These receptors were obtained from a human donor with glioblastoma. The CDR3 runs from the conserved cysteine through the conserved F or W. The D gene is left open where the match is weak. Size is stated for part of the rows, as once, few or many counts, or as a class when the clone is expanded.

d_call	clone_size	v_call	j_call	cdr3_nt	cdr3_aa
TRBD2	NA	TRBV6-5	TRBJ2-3	TGTGCCAGCAGTTACTCGAGCGGGAGGGCCACAGATACGCAGTATTTT	CASSYSSGRATDTQYF
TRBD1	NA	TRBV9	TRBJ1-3	TGTGCCAGCAGCGTGACAGGGTCTGCAGGAAACACCATATATTTT	CASSVTGSAGNTIYF
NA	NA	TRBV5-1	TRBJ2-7	TGCGCCAGCAGCCAGTGGACAGCCTCCTACGAGCAGTACTTC	CASSQWTASYEQYF
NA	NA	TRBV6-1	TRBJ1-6	TGTGCCAGCAGTGTTGCAGTCCCTAATTCACCCCTCCACTTT	CASSVAVPNSPLHF
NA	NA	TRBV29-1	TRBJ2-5	TGCAGCGTTATGTGGGGGGGCCCGGGAGAGACCCAGTACTTC	CSVMWGGPGETQYF
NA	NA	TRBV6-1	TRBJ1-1	TGTGCCAGCAGTGAATATTCGGGTGAAGCTTTCTTT	CASSEYSGEAFF
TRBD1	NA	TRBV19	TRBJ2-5	TGTGCCAGTAGTATAGACCCCAGCAGGGGGCAACAAGAGACCCAGTACTTC	CASSIDPSRGQQETQYF
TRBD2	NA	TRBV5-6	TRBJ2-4	TGTGCCAGCAGCGAACTAGCGGGAGATGTAAACATTCAGTACTTC	CASSELAGDVNIQYF
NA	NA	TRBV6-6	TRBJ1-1	TGTGCCAGCAGTTACCCGGGTATGGGCACTGAAGCTTTCTTT	CASSYPGMGTEAFF
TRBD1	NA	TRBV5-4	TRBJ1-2	TGTGCCAGCAGCTTATCCCGACAGGGGGTTGTCTATGGCTACACCTTC	CASSLSRQGVVYGYTF
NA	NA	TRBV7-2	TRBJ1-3	TGTGCCAGCAGCCCAGCGGGCCCCCACACGGGAAACACCATATATTTT	CASSPAGPHTGNTIYF
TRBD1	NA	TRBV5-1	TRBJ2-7	TGCGCCAGCAGCTTGGGTCTTCTAGGGACAGGGAGCTCCTACGAGCAGTACTTC	CASSLGLLGTGSSYEQYF
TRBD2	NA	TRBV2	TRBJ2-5	TGTGCCAGTCTGGGGGGAGGGGAGACCCAGTACTTC	CASLGGGETQYF
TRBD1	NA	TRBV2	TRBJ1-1	TGTGCCAGCACTCCCTCGCAGGGGGCGACCACTGAAGCTTTCTTT	CASTPSQGATTEAFF
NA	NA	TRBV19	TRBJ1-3	TGTGCCAGTACCGTCGGGTCTGGAAACACCATATATTTT	CASTVGSGNTIYF
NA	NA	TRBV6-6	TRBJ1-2	TGTGCCAGCAGTAACAACCCTGCTTGGGGCTACACCTTC	CASSNNPAWGYTF
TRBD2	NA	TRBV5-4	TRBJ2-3	TGTGCCAGCAGTCAATTAGCGGGGAACACAGATACGCAGTATTTT	CASSQLAGNTDTQYF
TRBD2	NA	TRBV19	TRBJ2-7	TGTGCCAGTAGTGCGGGACTAGCGGAGTTAGGGCAGTACTTC	CASSAGLAELGQYF
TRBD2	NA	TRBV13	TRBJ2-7	TGTGCCAGCAGCTTAGGCCAAAGGGGCGGGGGGGCGGTCGAGCAGTACTTC	CASSLGQRGGGAVEQYF
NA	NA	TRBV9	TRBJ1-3	TGTGCCAGCAGCGTATGGGGGGGCTCTGGAAACACCATATATTTT	CASSVWGGSGNTIYF
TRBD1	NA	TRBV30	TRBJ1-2	TGTGCCTGGAACCGGGACAGGGATAATGGCTACACCTTC	CAWNRDRDNGYTF
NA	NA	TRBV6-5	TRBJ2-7	TGTGCCAGCGGACTAACCGACGGATCCTACGAGCAGTACTTC	CASGLTDGSYEQYF
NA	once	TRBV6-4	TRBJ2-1	TGTGCCAGCAGTGATCTTCTAAGTAGCGGTGAGCAGTTCTTC	CASSDLLSSGEQFF
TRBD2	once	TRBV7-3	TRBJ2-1	TGTGCCAGCAGCGCGGTCGGGGGGAGCTCCTACAATGAGCAGTTCTTC	CASSAVGGSSYNEQFF
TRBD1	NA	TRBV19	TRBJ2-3	TGTGCCAGTAACAGGGGGCCCACAGATACGCAGTATTTT	CASNRGPTDTQYF
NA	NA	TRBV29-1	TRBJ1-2	TGCAGCGTTGAAGATCTTAAGGGAGCGGGCTACACCTTC	CSVEDLKGAGYTF